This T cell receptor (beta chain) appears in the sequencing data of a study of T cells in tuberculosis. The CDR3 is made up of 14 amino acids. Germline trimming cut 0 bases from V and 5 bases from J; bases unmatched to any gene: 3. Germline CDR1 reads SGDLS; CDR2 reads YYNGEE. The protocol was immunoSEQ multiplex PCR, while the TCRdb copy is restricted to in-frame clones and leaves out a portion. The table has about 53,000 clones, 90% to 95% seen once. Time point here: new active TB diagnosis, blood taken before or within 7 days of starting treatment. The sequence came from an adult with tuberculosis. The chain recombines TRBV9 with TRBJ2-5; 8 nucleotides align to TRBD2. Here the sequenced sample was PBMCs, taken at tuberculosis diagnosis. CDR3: CASSVEGGRETQYF. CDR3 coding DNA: TGTGCCAGCAGCGTAGAGGGCGGGAGGGAGACCCAGTACTTC. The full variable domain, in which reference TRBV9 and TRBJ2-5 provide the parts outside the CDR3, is DSGVTQTPKHLITATGQRVTLRCSPRSGDLSVYWYQQSLDQGLQFLIQYYNGEERAKGNILERFSAQQFPDLHSELNLSSLELGDSALYFCASSVEGGRETQYFGPGTRLLVL.